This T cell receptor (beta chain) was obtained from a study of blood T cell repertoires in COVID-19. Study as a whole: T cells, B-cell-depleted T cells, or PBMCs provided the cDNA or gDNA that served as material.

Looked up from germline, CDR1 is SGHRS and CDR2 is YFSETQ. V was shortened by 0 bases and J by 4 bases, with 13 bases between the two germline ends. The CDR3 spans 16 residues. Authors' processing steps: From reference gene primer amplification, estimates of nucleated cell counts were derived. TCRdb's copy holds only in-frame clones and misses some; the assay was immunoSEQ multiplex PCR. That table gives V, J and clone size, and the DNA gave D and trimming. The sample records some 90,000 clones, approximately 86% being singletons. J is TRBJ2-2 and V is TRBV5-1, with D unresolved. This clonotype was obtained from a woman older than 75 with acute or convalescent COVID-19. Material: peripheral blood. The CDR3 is CASSLDRVAGTGELFF. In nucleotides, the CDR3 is TGCGCCAGCAGCTTGGACCGAGTTGCCGGCACCGGGGAGCTGTTTTTT.